This section outlines one TCR beta chain sequence together with its context. The target antigen is unknown. CDR1 is SGHVS and CDR2 is FNYEAQ in the germline V gene. The CDR3 has 13 amino acids. V lost 5 bases, J lost 7 bases, and 12 bases lay in between. Clones were read by immunoSEQ multiplex PCR, and TCRdb kept only the in-frame ones, dropping some. The sample lists about 27,000 clones, 85% occurring once. This specimen belongs to a study of OX40 agonist ivuxolimab in advanced cancers. Study-level results: The authors also found low normalized T-cell clonal expansion in some nonresponders. Partial responders treated at 0.1-3.0 mg/kg exhibited clonal expansion among the lowest measured.

The chain uses TRBV7-6 and TRBJ2-1, with D unresolved. The sequence was obtained from an adult with an advanced solid tumor such as melanoma, head and neck, liver or kidney cancer. The starting material was CD4+ or CD8+ T cells sorted from blood, obtained in a trial of the OX40 agonist ivuxolimab. The CDR3 DNA reads as TGTGCCAGCAGCAACGCCCTCATAAATGAGCAGTTCTTC. It encodes CASSNALINEQFF.